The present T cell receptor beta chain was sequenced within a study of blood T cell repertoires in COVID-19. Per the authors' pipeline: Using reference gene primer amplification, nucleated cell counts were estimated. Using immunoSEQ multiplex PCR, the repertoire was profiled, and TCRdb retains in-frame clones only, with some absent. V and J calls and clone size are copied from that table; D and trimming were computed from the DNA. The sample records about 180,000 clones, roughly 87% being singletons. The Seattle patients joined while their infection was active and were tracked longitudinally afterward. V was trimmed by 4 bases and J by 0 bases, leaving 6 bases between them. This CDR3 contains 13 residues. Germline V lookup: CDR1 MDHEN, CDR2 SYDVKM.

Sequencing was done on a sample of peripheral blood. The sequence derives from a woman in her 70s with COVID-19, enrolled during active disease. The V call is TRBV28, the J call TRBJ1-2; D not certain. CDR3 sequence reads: CASSSDSNYGYTF. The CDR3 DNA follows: TGTGCCAGCAGTTCGGACTCTAACTATGGCTACACCTTC.